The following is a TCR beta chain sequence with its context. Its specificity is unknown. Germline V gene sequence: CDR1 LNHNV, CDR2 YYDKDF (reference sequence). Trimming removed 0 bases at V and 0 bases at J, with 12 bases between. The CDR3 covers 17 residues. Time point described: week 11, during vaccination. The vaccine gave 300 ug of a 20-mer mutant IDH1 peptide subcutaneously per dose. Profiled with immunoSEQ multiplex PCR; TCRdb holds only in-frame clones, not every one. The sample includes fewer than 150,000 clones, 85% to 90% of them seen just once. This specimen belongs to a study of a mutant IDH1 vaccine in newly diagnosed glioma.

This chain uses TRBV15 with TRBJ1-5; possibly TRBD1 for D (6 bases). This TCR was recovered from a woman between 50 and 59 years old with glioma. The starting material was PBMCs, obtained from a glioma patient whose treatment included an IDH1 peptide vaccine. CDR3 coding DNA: TGTGCCACCAGCAGAGATAGGGGGTTGAATAGCAATCAGCCCCAGCATTTT. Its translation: CATSRDRGLNSNQPQHF.